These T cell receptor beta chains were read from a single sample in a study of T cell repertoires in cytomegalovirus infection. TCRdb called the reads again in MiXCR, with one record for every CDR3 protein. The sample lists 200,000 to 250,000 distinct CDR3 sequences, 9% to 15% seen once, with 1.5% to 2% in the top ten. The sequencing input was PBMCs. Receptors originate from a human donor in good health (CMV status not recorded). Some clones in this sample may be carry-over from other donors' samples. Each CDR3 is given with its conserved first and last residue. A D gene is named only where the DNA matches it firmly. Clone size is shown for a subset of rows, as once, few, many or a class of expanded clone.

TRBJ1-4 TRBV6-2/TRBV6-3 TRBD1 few CASSYPSEQGARDEKLFF TGTGCCAGCAGTTATCCCTCCGAACAGGGGGCGCGAGATGAAAAACTGTTTTTT
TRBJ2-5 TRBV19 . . CASSTDRSVGTQYF TGTGCCAGTAGTACCGACAGGAGCGTTGGGACCCAGTACTTC
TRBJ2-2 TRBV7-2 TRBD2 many CASSLKREGPSAGELFF TGTGCCAGCAGCTTAAAGCGGGAGGGCCCGAGCGCCGGGGAGCTGTTTTTT
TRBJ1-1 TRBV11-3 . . CASSLNSQGTEAFF TGTGCCAGCAGCTTAAACAGCCAGGGGACTGAAGCTTTCTTT
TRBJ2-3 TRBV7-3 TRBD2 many CASSFHPASGGDTQYF TGTGCCAGCAGCTTCCACCCGGCTAGCGGGGGGGATACGCAGTATTTT
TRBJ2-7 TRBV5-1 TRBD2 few CASSLASARTSGYEQYF TGCGCCAGCAGCTTGGCCAGCGCACGGACTAGCGGTTACGAGCAGTACTTC
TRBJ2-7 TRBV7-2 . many CASSLALGREQYF TGTGCCAGCAGCTTAGCCCTCGGTCGGGAGCAGTACTTC
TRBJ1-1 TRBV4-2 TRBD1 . CASSLTDRLNTEAFF TGTGCCAGCAGCCTGACGGACAGGTTGAACACTGAAGCTTTCTTT
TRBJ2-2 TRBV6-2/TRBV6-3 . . CASRGDFAGLFF TGTGCCAGCAGGGGGGACTTCGCAGGACTGTTTTTT
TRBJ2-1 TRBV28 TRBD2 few CASSTRTSGRVNEQFF TGTGCCAGCAGTACCCGGACTAGCGGGAGGGTCAATGAGCAGTTCTTC
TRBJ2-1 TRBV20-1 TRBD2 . CSASGTSENEQFF TGCAGTGCTAGTGGGACTAGCGAAAATGAGCAGTTCTTC
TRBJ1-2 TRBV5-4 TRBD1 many CASSSTGTFGYGYTF TGTGCCAGCAGCTCGACAGGGACCTTCGGCTATGGCTACACCTTC
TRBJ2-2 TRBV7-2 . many CASSRNAQTGELFF TGTGCCAGCAGCCGTAATGCCCAAACCGGGGAGCTGTTTTTT
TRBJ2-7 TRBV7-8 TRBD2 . CASSASGRAHEQYF TGTGCCAGCAGCGCCAGCGGGAGGGCCCACGAGCAGTACTTC
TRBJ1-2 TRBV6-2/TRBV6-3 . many CASSSVATGIGGYTF TGTGCCAGCAGTTCCGTTGCTACAGGGATAGGAGGCTACACCTTC
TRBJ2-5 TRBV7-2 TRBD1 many CASSPGQGAEETQYF TGTGCCAGCAGCCCCGGACAGGGGGCTGAGGAGACCCAGTACTTC
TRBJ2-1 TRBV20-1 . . CSAPSSSYNEQFF TGCAGTGCCCCCTCGAGCTCCTACAATGAGCAGTTCTTC
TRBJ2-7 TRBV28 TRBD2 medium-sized CASTVGREASYEQYF TGTGCCAGCACCGTTGGGCGGGAGGCCTCCTACGAGCAGTACTTC
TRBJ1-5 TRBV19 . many CASTGASQPQHF TGTGCCAGTACGGGGGCGAGTCAGCCCCAGCATTTT
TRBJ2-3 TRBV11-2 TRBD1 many CASSQLRTGSDTQYF TGTGCCAGCAGCCAACTGAGGACAGGGTCGGATACGCAGTATTTT
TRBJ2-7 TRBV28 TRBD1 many CASRTGISDEQYF TGTGCCAGCAGGACAGGGATAAGCGACGAGCAGTACTTC
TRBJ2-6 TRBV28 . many CASSSYRVAGANVLTF TGTGCCAGCAGTTCCTACAGGGTCGCTGGGGCCAACGTCCTGACTTTC
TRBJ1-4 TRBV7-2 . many CASSLGGQFNEKLFF TGTGCCAGCAGCTTAGGAGGCCAGTTTAATGAAAAACTGTTTTTT
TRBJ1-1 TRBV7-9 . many CASSLPRGGAGDTEAFF TGTGCCAGCAGCTTGCCCAGGGGAGGGGCTGGGGACACTGAAGCTTTCTTT
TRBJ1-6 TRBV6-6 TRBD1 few CASSPLQTGGAVNSPLHF TGTGCCAGCAGTCCCCTTCAGACAGGGGGCGCCGTTAATTCACCCCTCCACTTT
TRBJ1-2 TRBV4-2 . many CASSQDVWDGGYTF TGTGCCAGCAGCCAAGATGTCTGGGATGGAGGCTACACCTTC
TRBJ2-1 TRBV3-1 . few CASSQGYGNEQFF TGTGCCAGCAGCCAAGGGTACGGGAATGAGCAGTTCTTC
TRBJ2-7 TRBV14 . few CASSQIGGLIYEQYF TGTGCCAGCAGCCAAATCGGGGGGCTCATATACGAGCAGTACTTC
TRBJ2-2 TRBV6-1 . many CASSEVGARNTGELFF TGTGCCAGCAGTGAAGTTGGGGCCCGGAACACCGGGGAGCTGTTTTTT
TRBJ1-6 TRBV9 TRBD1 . CASSVVDYGTETLHF TGTGCCAGCAGCGTAGTCGATTACGGGACAGAGACCCTCCACTTT
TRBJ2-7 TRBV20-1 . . CSARASANYEQYF TGCAGTGCTAGAGCTAGCGCTAACTACGAGCAGTACTTC
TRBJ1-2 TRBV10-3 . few CAIRRQVYGYTF TGTGCCATCAGGCGACAGGTTTATGGCTACACCTTC
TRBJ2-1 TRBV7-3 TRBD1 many CASSPGTGVENEQFF TGTGCCAGCAGCCCCGGGACAGGGGTCGAGAATGAGCAGTTCTTC
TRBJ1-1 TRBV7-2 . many CASSFQSEAFF TGTGCCAGCAGCTTTCAATCTGAAGCTTTCTTT
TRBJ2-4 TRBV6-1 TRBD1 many CASSSVRRDRRAKNIQYF TGTGCCAGCAGTTCCGTAAGGAGGGACAGGCGAGCCAAAAACATTCAGTACTTC
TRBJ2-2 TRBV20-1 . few CSARVVDTGELFF TGCAGTGCTAGAGTGGTAGACACCGGGGAGCTGTTTTTT
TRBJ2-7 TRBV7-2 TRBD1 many CASSLTGQVTYEQYF TGTGCCAGCAGCTTAACCGGACAGGTGACCTACGAGCAGTACTTC
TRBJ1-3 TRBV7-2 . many CASSPEGTGNTIYF TGTGCCAGCAGCCCGGAAGGGACTGGAAACACCATATATTTT
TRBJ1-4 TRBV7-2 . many CASSLEVSGCEKLFF TGTGCCAGCAGCTTAGAGGTCTCCGGGTGTGAAAAACTGTTTTTT
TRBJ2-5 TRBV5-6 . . CASSSVGLGETQYF TGTGCCAGCAGCTCCGTCGGACTTGGGGAGACCCAGTACTTC
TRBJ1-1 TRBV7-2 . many CASSLGPGYTEAFF TGTGCCAGCAGCTTAGGACCGGGGTACACTGAAGCTTTCTTT
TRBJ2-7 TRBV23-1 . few CASSHPLYEQYF TGCGCCAGCAGTCACCCCCTCTACGAGCAGTACTTC
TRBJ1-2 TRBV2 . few CASSEEGLNLYYGYTF TGTGCCAGCAGTGAAGAGGGGTTAAATCTGTACTATGGCTACACCTTC
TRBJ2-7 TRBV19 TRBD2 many CASSIRGRAHEQYF TGTGCCAGTAGTATCCGCGGGAGGGCCCACGAGCAGTACTTC
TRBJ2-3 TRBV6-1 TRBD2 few CASRPVAGGGTDTQYF TGTGCCAGCAGGCCGGTAGCGGGGGGGGGCACAGATACGCAGTATTTT
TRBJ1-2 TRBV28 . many CASFGGSYGYTF TGTGCCAGCTTTGGGGGCAGCTATGGCTACACCTTC
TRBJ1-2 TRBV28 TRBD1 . CASFRDRISSNYGYTF TGTGCCAGCTTTCGGGACAGGATTTCATCTAACTATGGCTACACCTTC
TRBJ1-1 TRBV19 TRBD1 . CASSNRDRRGAAFF TGTGCCAGTAGTAACCGGGACAGGAGAGGAGCAGCTTTCTTT
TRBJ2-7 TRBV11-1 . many CASSLTRGRGSSYEQYF TGTGCCAGCAGCTTAACCCGCGGCAGGGGCTCCTCCTACGAGCAGTACTTC